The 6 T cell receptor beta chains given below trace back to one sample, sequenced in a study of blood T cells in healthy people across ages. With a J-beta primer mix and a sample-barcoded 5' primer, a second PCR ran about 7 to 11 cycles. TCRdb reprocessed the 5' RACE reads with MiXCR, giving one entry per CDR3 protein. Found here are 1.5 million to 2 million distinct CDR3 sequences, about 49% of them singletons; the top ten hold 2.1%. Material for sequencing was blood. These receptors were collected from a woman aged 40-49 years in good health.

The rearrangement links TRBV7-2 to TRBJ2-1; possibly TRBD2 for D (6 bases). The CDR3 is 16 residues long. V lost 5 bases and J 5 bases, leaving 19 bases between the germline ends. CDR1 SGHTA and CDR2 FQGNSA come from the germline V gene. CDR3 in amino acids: CASSPRLVDRHNEQFF. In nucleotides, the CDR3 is TGTGCCAGCAGCCCGCGACTAGTGGACCGTCACAATGAGCAGTTCTTC.

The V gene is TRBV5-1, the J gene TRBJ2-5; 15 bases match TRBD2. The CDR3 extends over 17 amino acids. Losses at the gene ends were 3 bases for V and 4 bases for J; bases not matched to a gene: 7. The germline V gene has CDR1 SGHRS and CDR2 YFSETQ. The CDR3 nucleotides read TGCGCCAGCAGCTCCGGGACTAGCGGGGGGATAGGAGAGACCCAGTACTTC. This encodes CASSSGTSGGIGETQYF.

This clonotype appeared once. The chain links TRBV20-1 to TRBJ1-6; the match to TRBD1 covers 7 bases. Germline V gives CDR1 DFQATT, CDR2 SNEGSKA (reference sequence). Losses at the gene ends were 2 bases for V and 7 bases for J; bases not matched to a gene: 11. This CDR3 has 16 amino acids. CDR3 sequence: CSARPNLGGANSPLHF. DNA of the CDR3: TGCAGTGCTAGACCCAACCTAGGGGGCGCGAATTCACCCCTCCACTTT.

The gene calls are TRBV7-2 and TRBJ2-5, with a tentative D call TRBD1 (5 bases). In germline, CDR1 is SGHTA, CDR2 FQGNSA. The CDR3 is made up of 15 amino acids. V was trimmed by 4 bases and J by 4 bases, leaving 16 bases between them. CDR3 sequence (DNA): TGTGCCAGCAGCTGGGTGGCAGGGCTCGGAGAGACCCAGTACTTC. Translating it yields CASSWVAGLGETQYF.

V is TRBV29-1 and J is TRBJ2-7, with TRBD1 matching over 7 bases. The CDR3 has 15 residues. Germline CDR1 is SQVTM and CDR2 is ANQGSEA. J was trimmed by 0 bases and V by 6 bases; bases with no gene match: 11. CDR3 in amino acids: CSVVFLTGNSYEQYF. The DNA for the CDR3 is TGCAGCGTAGTTTTCTTGACAGGGAACTCCTACGAGCAGTACTTC.

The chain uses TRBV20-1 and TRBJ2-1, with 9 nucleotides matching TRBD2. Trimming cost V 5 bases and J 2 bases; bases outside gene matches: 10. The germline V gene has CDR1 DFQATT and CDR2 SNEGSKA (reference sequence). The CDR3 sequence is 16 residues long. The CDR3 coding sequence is TGCAGTGCTGCAGACTATAGCGGGGGCGCCTACAATGAGCAGTTCTTC. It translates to CSAADYSGGAYNEQFF.